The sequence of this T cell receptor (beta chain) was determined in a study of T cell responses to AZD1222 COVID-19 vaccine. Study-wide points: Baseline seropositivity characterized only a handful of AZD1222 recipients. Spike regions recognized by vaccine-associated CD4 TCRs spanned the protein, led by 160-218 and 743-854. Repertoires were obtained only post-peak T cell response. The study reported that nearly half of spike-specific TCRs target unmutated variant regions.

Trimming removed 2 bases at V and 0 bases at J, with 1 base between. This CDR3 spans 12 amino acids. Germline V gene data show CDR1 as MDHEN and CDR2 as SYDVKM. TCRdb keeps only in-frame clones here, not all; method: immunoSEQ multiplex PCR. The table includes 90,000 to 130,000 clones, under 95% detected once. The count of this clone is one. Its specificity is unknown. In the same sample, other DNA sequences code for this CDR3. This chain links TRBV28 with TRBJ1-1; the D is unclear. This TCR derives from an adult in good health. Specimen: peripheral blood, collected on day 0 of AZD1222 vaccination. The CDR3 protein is CASSLLNTEAFF. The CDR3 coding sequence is TGTGCCAGCAGTTTACTGAACACTGAAGCTTTCTTT.